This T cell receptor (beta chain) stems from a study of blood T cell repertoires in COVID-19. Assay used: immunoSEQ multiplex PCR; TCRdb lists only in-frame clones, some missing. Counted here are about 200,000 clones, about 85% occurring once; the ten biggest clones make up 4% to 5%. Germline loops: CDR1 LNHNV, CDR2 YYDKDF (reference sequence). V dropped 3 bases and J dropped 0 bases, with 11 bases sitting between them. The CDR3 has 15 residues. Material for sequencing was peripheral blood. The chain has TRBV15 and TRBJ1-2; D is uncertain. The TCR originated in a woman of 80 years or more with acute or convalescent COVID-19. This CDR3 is CATSRGTEANYGYTF. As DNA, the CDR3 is TGTGCCACCAGCAGGGGCACAGAAGCTAACTATGGCTACACCTTC.